This T cell receptor beta chain came from a study of T cell clones after liver transplantation. Background on the study: Third-party-reactive TCRbeta sequences from pre-transplant mixed lymphocyte reactions served as antigen-independent comparators.

This clone was seen a few times. CDR1 is MDHEN and CDR2 is SYDVKM in the germline V gene. The CDR3 is 11 amino acids. With V trimmed by 10 bases and J by 3 bases, 3 bases remained unmatched. Produced via immunoSEQ multiplex PCR; TCRdb's table is partial and in-frame only. This sample has about 99,000 clones; about 86% occur once, and the top ten carry around 2.9%. The sequence derives from a human patient who received a liver transplant. Some T cells could come from the graft donor. Sample: CD4+ T cells from blood, taken roughly 50 months after liver transplant. This sequence joins TRBV28 and TRBJ2-7, with 7 bases identical to TRBD2. The CDR3 nucleotides are TGTGCCACCGGCGGGAGCTACGAGCAGTACTTC. This gives the protein CATGGSYEQYF.